This T cell receptor beta chain emerged from a study of blood T cells in healthy people across ages. Study-wide results and caveats: It was held that the diversity estimates obtained from one million T cells were underestimates.

Next came a second PCR, run for about 6 to 11 cycles, which used a sample-barcoded 5' primer along with a J-beta primer mix. A tag from a template-switch adaptor with 12 random nucleotides marked each cDNA molecule. TCRdb called the 5' RACE reads again in MiXCR, with one record for every CDR3 protein. This sample yields about 930,000 distinct CDR3 sequences, of which roughly 29% are seen a single time; about 9.4% belongs to the top ten. Germline lookup yields CDR1 MNHEY and CDR2 SMNVEV (reference sequence). V lost 8 bases and J 1 base, leaving 18 bases between the germline ends. This CDR3 has 16 amino acids. A few counts support this clonotype. Its target is unknown. This same sample was also part of a study on T cells of mothers and their children. That publication notes: Similar effects of thymic selection on TCR recombination output were recorded in related and unrelated pairs. The study found slightly higher but non-significant overlap in related versus unrelated mother-child pairs.

The sequenced sample was blood. The rearrangement links TRBV27 to TRBJ2-1, with D possibly being TRBD2 (6 bases). The sequence came from a woman in her 40s in good health. CDR3 sequence reads: CASLLRAGRSYNEQFF. The CDR3 DNA is TGTGCCAGCCTCCTTAGGGCGGGGAGGTCCTACAATGAGCAGTTCTTC.